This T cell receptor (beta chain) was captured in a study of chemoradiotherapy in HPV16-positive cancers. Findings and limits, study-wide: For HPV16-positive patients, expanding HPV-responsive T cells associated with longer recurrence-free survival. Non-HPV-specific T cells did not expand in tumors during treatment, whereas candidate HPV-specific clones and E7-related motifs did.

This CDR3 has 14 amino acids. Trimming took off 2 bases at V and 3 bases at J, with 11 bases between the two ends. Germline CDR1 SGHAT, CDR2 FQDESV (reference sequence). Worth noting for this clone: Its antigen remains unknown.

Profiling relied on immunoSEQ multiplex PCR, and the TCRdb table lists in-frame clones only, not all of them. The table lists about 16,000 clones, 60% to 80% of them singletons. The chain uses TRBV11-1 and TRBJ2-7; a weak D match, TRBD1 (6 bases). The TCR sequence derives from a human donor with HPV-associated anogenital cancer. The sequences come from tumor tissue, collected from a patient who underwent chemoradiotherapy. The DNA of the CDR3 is TGTGCCAGCAGCTTATCAGGGGCCGTCTACGAGCAGTACTTC. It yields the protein CASSLSGAVYEQYF.